Ten or more counts support the clone carrying this TCR beta chain. Its antigen is undetermined. This entry belongs to a study of human T cells and chemical hapten exposure. Germline CDR1 PRHDT, CDR2 FYEKMQ (reference sequence). Trimming stripped 2 bases from V and 0 bases from J, with 16 bases between. This CDR3 is built from 17 residues. Study-wide points: Because they had alopecia, donors may respond immunologically unlike healthy people. With patch test score, the counts of PT1 expanded TCRs showed a positive correlation. Expanded TCRs formed significantly more large CDR3 similarity clusters than controls.

Stated time point: patch test 1, 2 weeks after DPC sensitization. Treatment described: therapeutic diphenylcyclopropenone sensitization with weekly scalp DPC. Total RNA was extracted from unfractionated whole blood. TCRdb re-derived calls from the RACE reads in MiXCR, one entry per CDR3 protein. The sample consists of some 110,000 distinct CDR3 sequences, 9% to 13% of them appearing once. This chain joins TRBV13 and TRBJ1-1; D is possibly TRBD1 (5 bases). The sample here was whole blood, taken in connection with sensitization to the hapten diphenylcyclopropenone (DPC). The sequence came from a woman aged 45 to 65 with alopecia areata. Some clones in this sample may be carry-over from other donors' samples. CDR3 in amino acids: CASSLSIDSLMNTEAFF. In nucleotides, the CDR3 is TGTGCCAGCAGCTTAAGCATCGACAGCCTCATGAACACTGAAGCTTTCTTT.